This TCR beta chain comes out of a study of identical twins. This clonotype was found a few times. Germline assignment: CDR1 MNHEY and CDR2 SVGAGI. V was clipped by 2 bases and J by 1 base, with 14 bases between them. This CDR3 spans 16 amino acids. Each CDR3 protein gets one entry after TCRdb re-called the 5' RACE reads with MiXCR. The sample comprises roughly 720,000 distinct CDR3 sequences, 15% to 20% of which are singletons, and about 12% rests with the top ten. These data also featured in a second study, about T cells expressing NK-cell markers.

The sequencing sample was made of PBMCs. The rearrangement joins TRBV6-5 to TRBJ1-1; no reliable D call. The sequence was collected from a woman under 30 in good health. The CDR3 loop is CASSYGLWQQNTEAFF. The CDR3, as DNA: TGTGCCAGCAGTTACGGATTATGGCAGCAGAACACTGAAGCTTTCTTT.